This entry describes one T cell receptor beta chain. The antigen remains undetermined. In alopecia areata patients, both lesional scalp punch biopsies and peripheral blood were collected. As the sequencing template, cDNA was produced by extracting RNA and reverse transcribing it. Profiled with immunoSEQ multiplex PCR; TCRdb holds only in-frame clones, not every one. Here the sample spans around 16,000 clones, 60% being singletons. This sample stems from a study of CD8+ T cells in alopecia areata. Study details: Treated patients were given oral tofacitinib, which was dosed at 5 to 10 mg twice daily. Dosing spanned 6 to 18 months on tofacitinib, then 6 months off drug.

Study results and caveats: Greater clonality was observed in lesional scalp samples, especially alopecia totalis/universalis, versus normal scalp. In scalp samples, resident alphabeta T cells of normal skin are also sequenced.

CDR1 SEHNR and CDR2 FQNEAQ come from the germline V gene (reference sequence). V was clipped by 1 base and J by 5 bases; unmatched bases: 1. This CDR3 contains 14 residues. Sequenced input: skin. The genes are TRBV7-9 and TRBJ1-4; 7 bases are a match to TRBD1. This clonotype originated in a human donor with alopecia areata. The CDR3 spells CASSLGTGNEKLFF. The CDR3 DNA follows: TGTGCCAGCAGCTTAGGGACAGGAAATGAAAAACTGTTTTTT. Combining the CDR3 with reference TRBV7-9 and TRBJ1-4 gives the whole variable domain DTGVSQNPRHKITKRGQNVTFRCDPISEHNRLYWYRQTLGQGPEFLTYFQNEAQLEKSRLLSDRFSAERPKGSFSTLEIQRTEQGDSAMYLCASSLGTGNEKLFFGSGTQLSVL.